The 22 T cell receptor beta chains listed next were all sequenced from one sample in a study of cytomegalovirus exposure and HLA in healthy donors. Amplification used 60 Vbeta primers and 13 Jbeta primers. TCRdb's table, derived via immunoSEQ multiplex PCR, lists solely in-frame clones and lacks some. The table has roughly 100,000 clones, more than 60% seen once. Sequencing used PBMCs. Source of these receptors: a female donor in good health and CMV-seropositive.

The chain recombines TRBV11-2 with TRBJ2-1, with 8 bases identical to TRBD2. Germline CDR1 and CDR2: SGHAT and FQNNGV. The CDR3 extends over 16 amino acids. With V trimmed by 4 bases and J by 6 bases, 11 bases remained unmatched. This chain's CDR3 is CASSSDLAGFVNEQFF. The CDR3, as DNA: TGTGCCAGCAGCTCGGACTTAGCGGGGTTCGTCAATGAGCAGTTCTTC.

This chain links TRBV5-1 with TRBJ2-7; the match to TRBD1 covers 8 bases. There are 14 residues in the CDR3. Trimming removed 2 bases from V and 6 bases from J; junction bases left unmatched: 7. CDR1 SGHRS and CDR2 YFSETQ come from the germline V gene. The CDR3 reads CASSFQGADLEQYF. The DNA of the CDR3 is TGCGCCAGCAGCTTTCAGGGGGCGGATCTCGAGCAGTACTTC.

This clone was observed a single time. The CDR3: CASSVGGSSSYEQYF. The CDR3 DNA is TGTGCCAGCAGCGTAGGAGGGAGTTCTTCCTACGAGCAGTACTTC. J is TRBJ2-7 and V is TRBV9; the D gene is possibly TRBD2 (5 bases). CDR3 length: 15 residues. From germline, CDR1 is SGDLS and CDR2 YYNGEE. V was clipped by 0 bases and J by 1 base, with 11 bases between them.

The chain has TRBV7-9 and TRBJ1-3; TRBD1 aligns across 7 bases. Germline CDR1 reads SEHNR; CDR2 reads FQNEAQ (reference sequence). The CDR3 is 16 amino acids. V was clipped by 1 base and J by 3 bases; unmatched bases: 6. The CDR3 region is CASSLEDRLDGNTIYF. CDR3 coding DNA: TGTGCCAGCAGCTTAGAGGACAGGTTGGATGGAAACACCATATATTTT.

The chain links TRBV11-2 to TRBJ2-5, with 14 bases identical to TRBD2. V trimming: 8 bases; J trimming: 5 bases; junction bases outside the gene matches: 4. The CDR3 is made up of 14 amino acids. CDR1 is SGHAT and CDR2 is FQNNGV in the germline V gene. CDR3 sequence reads: CASRLAGGGETQYF. The CDR3 DNA reads TGTGCCAGCCGACTAGCGGGAGGGGGCGAGACCCAGTACTTC.

This clone was seen a few times. V is TRBV9 and J is TRBJ2-3; possible D gene TRBD2, 6 bases. The CDR3 extends over 14 amino acids. Trimming removed 4 bases at V and 1 base at J, with 10 bases between. CDR1 is SGDLS, CDR2 YYNGEE, per germline. The CDR3, as DNA: TGTGCCAGCAGCCCTTGGGGGGGCACAGATACGCAGTATTTT. Translation: CASSPWGGTDTQYF.

V and J are TRBV28 and TRBJ1-2, with D possibly matching TRBD1 (6 bases). The length of the CDR3 is 15 residues. Trimming left V 6 bases short and J 1 base short, with 15 bases between. CDR1 is MDHEN, CDR2 SYDVKM, per germline. The CDR3 nucleotides read TGTGCCAGCAGCTTAATTCGGGACATTAACTATGGCTACACCTTC. It translates to CASSLIRDINYGYTF.

Concerning this clone itself: In the same sample, other DNA sequences code for this CDR3. The chain joins TRBV18 to TRBJ1-2; tentative D call: TRBD1 (5 bases). CDR1 and CDR2 from the germline V gene are KGHSH and LQKENI. The CDR3 is 13 residues long. The V end was cut by 2 bases, the J end by 4 bases, with 8 bases between. This chain's CDR3 is CASSPGGGYGYTF. As DNA, the CDR3 is TGTGCCAGCTCACCAGGCGGGGGCTATGGCTACACCTTC.

The chain has TRBV2 and TRBJ1-5, with D possibly being TRBD1 (6 bases). With 5 bases removed from V and 5 bases from J, the gap between germline ends came to 10 bases. The CDR3 covers 13 residues. Germline V gene lookup returns CDR1 SNHLY and CDR2 FYNNEI. The CDR3 protein is CASSSTGDQPQHF. CDR3 coding DNA: TGTGCCAGCAGTTCGACAGGAGATCAGCCCCAGCATTTT. Complete variable domain (other parts from reference TRBV2 and TRBJ1-5): EPEVTQTPSHQVTQMGQEVILRCVPISNHLYFYWYRQILGQKVEFLVSFYNNEISEKSEIFDDQFSVERPDGSNFTLKIRSTKLEDSAMYFCASSSTGDQPQHFGDGTRLSIL.

J is TRBJ1-5 and V is TRBV19; perhaps TRBD1 as D (5 bases). V shed 3 bases and J shed 3 bases, with 15 bases lying between them. From germline, CDR1 is LNHDA and CDR2 SQIVND (reference sequence). This CDR3 region has 16 residues. The CDR3 loop is CASSIQKGAYNQPQHF. CDR3 nucleotides: TGTGCCAGTAGTATTCAAAAAGGGGCCTACAATCAGCCCCAGCATTTT.

CDR3 sequence reads: CASTSSGVPNSPLHF. CDR3 bases: TGTGCCTCCACATCCTCAGGGGTCCCTAATTCACCCCTCCACTTT. The chain employs TRBV30 and TRBJ1-6; weak D call: TRBD1 (6 bases). This CDR3 region has 15 residues. CDR1 is GTSNPN and CDR2 is SVGIG in the germline V gene (reference sequence). V lost 7 bases, J lost 6 bases, and 19 bases lay in between.

This sequence joins TRBV6-5 and TRBJ1-2; D is perhaps TRBD1 (6 bases). Deletions cut 6 bases from V and 4 bases from J, with 12 bases between. CDR1 is MNHEY and CDR2 is SVGAGI in the germline V gene. CDR3 length: 13 amino acids. CDR3 coding DNA: TGTGCCAGCAGGAAACAGGGAGCCTATGGCTACACCTTC. Its protein is CASRKQGAYGYTF.

Notes on this clone: Different DNA sequences within this sample yield the same CDR3. J is TRBJ2-5 and V is TRBV5-6; a possible D gene is TRBD1 (5 bases). The V end lost 2 bases, the J end lost 0 bases, and 8 bases lay between the germline ends. CDR3 length: 14 amino acids. CDR1 is SGHDT, CDR2 YYEEEE, per germline. This CDR3 reads CASSFYRYQETQYF. The DNA of the CDR3 is TGTGCCAGCAGCTTCTACAGGTACCAAGAGACCCAGTACTTC.

The rearrangement uses TRBV29-1 and TRBJ1-3; D possibly corresponds to TRBD1 (6 bases). V dropped 7 bases and J dropped 0 bases, with 13 bases sitting between them. The CDR3 consists of 14 residues. Germline values: CDR1 SQVTM, CDR2 ANQGSEA. The CDR3 loop reads CSASRGSSGNTIYF. The CDR3 region has the DNA TGCAGCGCAAGCAGGGGATCCTCTGGAAACACCATATATTTT.

This clone came up once. The chain uses TRBV19 and TRBJ2-5, with 9 bases matching TRBD1. Germline lookup yields CDR1 LNHDA and CDR2 SQIVND (reference sequence). The CDR3 is made up of 14 amino acids. Germline trimming cut 6 bases from V and 9 bases from J; bases unmatched to any gene: 11. The CDR3 bases are TGTGCCAGTAGCCTCCGACAGGGGGGAATGGCCCAGTACTTC. This translates into CASSLRQGGMAQYF.

The chain uses TRBV28 and TRBJ1-1; 10 nucleotides line up with TRBD1. The CDR3 totals 17 residues. Unmatched junction bases numbered 8, after V lost 4 bases and J lost 0 bases. Germline V lookup: CDR1 MDHEN, CDR2 SYDVKM. The CDR3 region is CASSSTGQGGMNTEAFF. As DNA, the CDR3 is TGTGCCAGCAGTTCAACCGGACAGGGGGGGATGAACACTGAAGCTTTCTTT.

This clone showed up just a few times. J is TRBJ2-3 and V is TRBV28, with TRBD1 matching 7 bases. The germline CDR1 and CDR2 sequences are MDHEN and SYDVKM. Trimming at V came to 3 bases and at J to 3 bases, leaving 6 bases not matched to a gene. This CDR3 contains 15 residues. CDR3 loop: CASSFHRGFTDTQYF. The CDR3, as DNA: TGTGCCAGCAGTTTTCACAGGGGCTTTACAGATACGCAGTATTTT.

V is TRBV7-3 and J is TRBJ1-2; the match to TRBD1 covers 8 bases. The CDR3 has 15 residues. Germline V gene data show CDR1 as SGHTA and CDR2 as FQGTGA. V gave up 5 bases and J gave up 0 bases; unmatched junction bases: 5. CDR3 loop: CASSEDRAPNYGYTF. CDR3 in DNA: TGTGCCAGCAGCGAGGACAGGGCCCCTAACTATGGCTACACCTTC.

This clone is a singleton in its sample. This rearrangement joins TRBV5-4 to TRBJ1-4; D remains ambiguous. Between the trimmed V and J ends, which lost 4 bases and 0 bases, there was a span of 16 bases. CDR1 is SGHNT and CDR2 is YYREEE in the germline V gene (reference sequence). The CDR3 runs 17 residues. CDR3 sequence reads: CASSGESVHATNEKLFF. CDR3 sequence (DNA): TGTGCCAGCAGCGGAGAGAGTGTTCATGCAACTAATGAAAAACTGTTTTTT.

This chain joins TRBV29-1 and TRBJ2-7; D unresolved. Trimming removed 4 bases from V and 6 bases from J, with 7 bases in between. The CDR3 spans 10 residues. CDR1 and CDR2 from the germline V gene are SQVTM and ANQGSEA. The CDR3 DNA follows: TGCAGCGTTGCATCCCCCGAGCAGTACTTC. Translated: CSVASPEQYF.

This sequence joins TRBV6-5 and TRBJ1-1; maybe TRBD1 (5 bases). V was trimmed by 4 bases and J by 0 bases, leaving 12 bases between them. The CDR3 runs to 15 residues. CDR1 is MNHEY and CDR2 is SVGAGI in the germline V gene. CDR3 DNA: TGTGCCAGCAGTTCACACAGGCGGATGAACACTGAAGCTTTCTTT. This translates into CASSSHRRMNTEAFF.

This rearrangement joins TRBV29-1 to TRBJ2-3; the match to TRBD2 covers 7 bases. This CDR3 comprises 15 residues. From germline, CDR1 is SQVTM and CDR2 ANQGSEA. J was trimmed by 1 base and V by 6 bases; bases with no gene match: 10. DNA for the CDR3: TGCAGCGTGACCCCTCCGGCGGGGGGCACAGATACGCAGTATTTT. Translating it yields CSVTPPAGGTDTQYF.